The 29 T cell receptor beta chains given below trace back to one sample, sequenced in a study of long-term antiretroviral therapy in people with HIV. Survey-level resolution applied to immunoSEQ assay v3.0. Sequencing was performed with immunoSEQ multiplex PCR; in TCRdb, only in-frame clones are kept and a portion is missing. The sample carries about 20,000 clones, roughly 85% recorded once. The sample was unsorted PBMCs, taken about 2.5 years after starting antiretroviral therapy. Source of these receptors: a man aged 40-49 years with HIV.

The rearrangement links TRBV6-6 to TRBJ2-2; D unclear. The CDR3 is made up of 13 amino acids. The germline CDR1 and CDR2 sequences are MNHNY and SVGAGI (reference sequence). V lost 7 bases to trimming and J lost 6 bases, with 12 bases between them. The CDR3 bases are TGTGCCAGCACCTCCCGATTGGCCGGGGAGCTGTTTTTT. Protein: CASTSRLAGELFF.

V is TRBV28 and J is TRBJ2-7, with D possibly matching TRBD2 (6 bases). The CDR3 consists of 12 residues. V dropped 2 bases and J dropped 6 bases, with 8 bases sitting between them. Germline V CDR1 and CDR2: MDHEN, SYDVKM. CDR3 nucleotides: TGTGCCAGCAGTTTAGGAGGGGCCGAGCAGTACTTC. Translation gives CASSLGGAEQYF.

This clone has a handful of counts. The chain recombines TRBV7-9 with TRBJ1-2, with a weak D call TRBD1 (5 bases). Germline V gives CDR1 SEHNR, CDR2 FQNEAQ (reference sequence). The CDR3 has 13 amino acids. Trimming cost V 5 bases and J 3 bases, with 10 bases left between them. The CDR3 DNA reads TGTGCCAGCAGCCTGGGACGGGACTATGGCTACACCTTC. As protein: CASSLGRDYGYTF.

This clone was recorded once. The chain carries TRBV30 and TRBJ2-7, with 11 positions matching TRBD2. This CDR3 spans 13 amino acids. Germline lookup yields CDR1 GTSNPN and CDR2 SVGIG (reference sequence). The J segment lost 6 bases and the V segment lost 7 bases, leaving 8 bases of the junction unmatched. The CDR3: CAYELAGVLEQYF. CDR3 nucleotides: TGTGCCTACGAACTAGCGGGAGTCCTCGAGCAGTACTTC.

The rearrangement joins TRBV28 to TRBJ2-7, with D tentatively TRBD2 (5 bases). Deletions cut 5 bases from V and 2 bases from J, with 16 bases between. The length of the CDR3 is 15 residues. CDR1 and CDR2 from the germline V gene are MDHEN and SYDVKM. CDR3 bases: TGTGCCAGCAGTCCGACTTGGACTGCCCCCTACGAGCAGTACTTC. Translation gives CASSPTWTAPYEQYF.

In DNA, the CDR3 is TGCAGTGCTAGAGATCGGGACTACACCTTC. Translating it yields CSARDRDYTF. This chain uses TRBV20-1 with TRBJ1-2; no firm D call. The CDR3 covers 10 residues. The V gene's germline CDR1 is DFQATT and CDR2 SNEGSKA (reference sequence). V was shortened by 0 bases and J by 10 bases, with 6 bases between the two germline ends.

V gene TRBV5-4 combines with J gene TRBJ1-1, with D possibly TRBD1 on 6 matching bases. The V end was cut by 4 bases, the J end by 7 bases, with 11 bases between. This CDR3 comprises 12 residues. CDR1 is SGHNT and CDR2 is YYREEE in the germline V gene (reference sequence). The DNA of the CDR3 is TGTGCCAGCAGCAGAGGGGGGGGTGAAGCTTTCTTT. It yields the protein CASSRGGGEAFF. Combining the CDR3 with reference TRBV5-4 and TRBJ1-1 gives the whole variable domain ETGVTQSPTHLIKTRGQQVTLRCSSQSGHNTVSWYQQALGQGPQFIFQYYREEENGRGNFPPRFSGLQFPNYSSELNVNALELDDSALYLCASSRGGGEAFFGQGTRLTVV.

The CDR3 region is CASSDGTPGGDTQYF. The CDR3 DNA reads as TGCGCCAGCAGCGACGGGACACCCGGGGGAGATACGCAGTATTTT. This rearrangement joins TRBV5-1 to TRBJ2-3; D possibly matches TRBD1 or TRBD2 (6 bases each). Germline V lookup: CDR1 SGHRS, CDR2 YFSETQ. The CDR3 loop spans 15 amino acids. V shed 4 bases and J shed 5 bases, with 17 bases lying between them.

The chain has TRBV13 and TRBJ2-1; perhaps TRBD2 as D (6 bases). The CDR3 sequence is 15 residues long. Germline loops: CDR1 PRHDT, CDR2 FYEKMQ (reference sequence). V lost 2 bases and J lost 4, with 12 bases in between. The CDR3: CASSLRRDVYNEQFF. The DNA for the CDR3 is TGTGCCAGCAGCTTACGGCGGGATGTATACAATGAGCAGTTCTTC.

This rearrangement joins TRBV25-1 to TRBJ2-7; TRBD2 might be the D (6 bases). V was clipped by 3 bases and J by 2 bases, with 20 bases between them. Per the germline V gene, CDR1 is MGHDK and CDR2 is SYGVNS. The CDR3 has 17 residues. CDR3 sequence: CASSDSLSGGKTYEQYF. CDR3 DNA sequence: TGTGCCAGCAGTGATTCCTTGTCGGGCGGGAAAACCTACGAGCAGTACTTC.

This sequence joins TRBV5-1 and TRBJ2-1, with D perhaps being TRBD1 or TRBD2 (6 bases each). Trimming removed 3 bases from V and 5 bases from J, with 12 bases in between. The V gene's germline CDR1 is SGHRS and CDR2 YFSETQ. The CDR3 has 14 amino acids. The DNA of the CDR3 is TGCGCCAGCAGCTCGGGCGGGACAAACAATGAGCAGTTCTTC. The encoded protein is CASSSGGTNNEQFF.

This clone has only a few counts. The rearrangement links TRBV6-5 to TRBJ1-5; no clear D. The CDR3 loop spans 13 amino acids. In germline, CDR1 is MNHEY, CDR2 SVGAGI. V lost 5 bases and J 7 bases, leaving 12 bases between the germline ends. The CDR3 protein is CASSTGVLQPQHF. Here the CDR3 DNA reads TGTGCCAGCAGTACCGGGGTTTTGCAGCCCCAGCATTTT.

The chain carries TRBV7-2 and TRBJ1-5; the D gene is possibly TRBD1 (6 bases). Germline V gene sequence: CDR1 SGHTA, CDR2 FQGNSA. V lost 5 bases to trimming and J lost 2 bases, with 13 bases between them. The CDR3 runs to 15 residues. As DNA, the CDR3 is TGTGCCAGCAGCAAGAGGGGGGAGGGCAATCAGCCCCAGCATTTT. This translates into CASSKRGEGNQPQHF.

The chain combines TRBV27 with TRBJ2-7; the D is unclear. The V end lost 6 bases, the J end lost 2 bases, and 17 bases lay between the germline ends. CDR3 length: 15 amino acids. Germline V lookup: CDR1 MNHEY, CDR2 SMNVEV (reference sequence). In DNA form, the CDR3 reads TGTGCCAGCAGGCCGTTCGACCTAGGACCCTACGAGCAGTACTTC. Translation gives CASRPFDLGPYEQYF.

The V gene is TRBV9, the J gene TRBJ2-1, with 9 bases identical to TRBD2. The V gene's germline CDR1 is SGDLS and CDR2 YYNGEE. With 3 bases clipped from V and 5 bases from J, the junction kept 6 bases outside the gene matches. This CDR3 is built from 15 residues. Written as DNA, the CDR3 is TGTGCCAGCAGCGCCGGGACTAGCAAGCACAATGAGCAGTTCTTC. It translates to CASSAGTSKHNEQFF.

The V call is TRBV27, the J call TRBJ1-1; a weak D match, TRBD1 (6 bases). The germline gives CDR1 MNHEY, CDR2 SMNVEV (reference sequence). Between the trimmed V and J ends, which lost 6 bases and 13 bases, there was a span of 18 bases. The CDR3 spans 12 residues. CDR3 sequence: CASRGVRGLCFF. CDR3 in DNA: TGTGCCAGCAGAGGAGTCAGGGGTCTTTGTTTCTTT.

The chain carries TRBV27 and TRBJ2-5; TRBD2 matches 9 bases. The CDR3 totals 17 residues. Looked up from germline, CDR1 is MNHEY and CDR2 is SMNVEV (reference sequence). V lost 4 bases to trimming and J lost 0 bases; unmatched junction nucleotides: 9. The CDR3 protein is CASSSTRAGGNQETQYF. The CDR3 bases are TGTGCCAGCAGTTCGACCCGAGCGGGAGGTAACCAAGAGACCCAGTACTTC.

The J gene is TRBJ1-4, the V gene TRBV4-3; D remains unclear. The V gene's germline CDR1 is LGHNA and CDR2 YSLEER. The ends were cut back, 0 bases at V and 8 bases at J, with 13 bases in the middle. This CDR3 has 15 residues. The CDR3 nucleotides are TGCGCCAGCAGCCAAGATATCGGGAGTACAGAAAAACTGTTTTTT. Protein sequence: CASSQDIGSTEKLFF.

J is TRBJ2-5 and V is TRBV27; TRBD1 might be the D (6 bases). Germline loops: CDR1 MNHEY, CDR2 SMNVEV (reference sequence). Trimming cost V 2 bases and J 3 bases, with 13 bases left between them. The CDR3 totals 15 residues. CDR3 loop: CASSLLWTDKETQYF. Written as DNA, the CDR3 is TGTGCCAGCAGTTTACTTTGGACAGATAAAGAGACCCAGTACTTC.

V gene TRBV4-1 combines with J gene TRBJ1-6, with D possibly TRBD1 on 5 matching bases. Per germline, CDR1 MGHRA and CDR2 YSYEKL. The CDR3 extends over 19 amino acids. Trimming took off 1 base at V and 14 bases at J, with 30 bases between the two ends. CDR3 nucleotides: TGCGCCAGCAGCCAAGCCCCTTTGCTTTGGACATCGGGAACTATCACCCTCCACTTT. Its protein product is CASSQAPLLWTSGTITLHF.

The V and J genes are TRBV6-5 and TRBJ2-2; D remains unclear. This CDR3 spans 15 amino acids. Looked up from germline, CDR1 is MNHEY and CDR2 is SVGAGI. Trimming shortened V by 6 bases and J by 0 bases, and 11 bases separated the two germline ends. CDR3 loop: CASSSVSANTGELFF. Here the CDR3 DNA reads TGTGCCAGCAGCTCCGTATCCGCGAACACCGGGGAGCTGTTTTTT.

This chain connects TRBV6-5 to TRBJ2-5; TRBD2 might be the D (7 bases). Germline loops: CDR1 MNHEY, CDR2 SVGAGI. V was shortened by 6 bases and J by 1 base, with 15 bases between the two germline ends. The CDR3 extends over 15 amino acids. The chain's CDR3 is CASSEGGAAQETQYF. Written as DNA, the CDR3 is TGTGCCAGCAGCGAGGGGGGGGCGGCCCAAGAGACCCAGTACTTC.

This clone showed up just a few times. V usage is TRBV4-1 and J usage is TRBJ2-1, with 11 nucleotides matching TRBD2. The CDR3 is made up of 16 amino acids. The germline gives CDR1 MGHRA, CDR2 YSYEKL. J lost 9 bases, V lost 6 bases, and 13 bases had no gene match. For the CDR3, the DNA is TGCGCCAGCAGTCAATTACCGGGACTAGCGGTCCCTGAGCAGTTCTTC. Translating it yields CASSQLPGLAVPEQFF.

This chain uses TRBV7-8 with TRBJ2-6; no clear D. V dropped 5 bases and J dropped 0 bases, with 11 bases sitting between them. Germline V lookup: CDR1 SGHVS, CDR2 FQNEAQ. CDR3 size: 16 residues. This CDR3 reads CASSPYVGSGANVLTF. In DNA form, the CDR3 reads TGTGCCAGCAGCCCCTACGTTGGCTCTGGGGCCAACGTCCTGACTTTC.

This clone was recorded once. The J gene is TRBJ2-7, the V gene TRBV30; D may be TRBD1 (6 bases). V lost 7 bases to trimming and J lost 3 bases, with 22 bases between them. Germline CDR1 is GTSNPN and CDR2 is SVGIG (reference sequence). This CDR3 contains 15 residues. The CDR3 DNA is TGTGCCTCCCTACCGGGACACGGGTTTAGCTACGAGCAGTACTTC. Translation: CASLPGHGFSYEQYF.

The chain employs TRBV5-1 and TRBJ1-6; D is ambiguous. This CDR3 has 15 residues. Trimming took 1 base from V and 3 from J, leaving 8 bases between them. Germline CDR1 and CDR2: SGHRS and YFSETQ. CDR3 protein: CASSLWGDYNSPLHF. As DNA, the CDR3 is TGCGCCAGCAGCTTGTGGGGAGACTATAATTCACCCCTCCACTTT.

J is TRBJ2-7 and V is TRBV5-1, with unresolved D. This CDR3 has 13 amino acids. CDR1 SGHRS and CDR2 YFSETQ come from the germline V gene. Trimming stripped 10 bases from V and 3 bases from J, with 17 bases between. The CDR3 DNA is TGCGCCTCCAAGGACCCAATTAACTACGAGCAGTACTTC. Protein product: CASKDPINYEQYF. Full variable domain (outside the CDR3, taken from reference TRBV5-1 and TRBJ2-7): KAGVTQTPRYLIKTRGQQVTLSCSPISGHRSVSWYQQTPGQGLQFLFEYFSETQRNKGNFPGRFSGRQFSNSRSEMNVSTLELGDSALYLCASKDPINYEQYFGPGTRLTVT.

The chain joins TRBV7-3 to TRBJ2-3; TRBD2 is a possible D gene (6 bases). Germline CDR1 SGHTA, CDR2 FQGTGA. V gave up 5 bases and J gave up 2 bases, with 11 bases separating them. The CDR3 has 14 amino acids. This CDR3 is CASSTGLFTDTQYF. CDR3 bases: TGTGCCAGCAGCACGGGACTTTTCACAGATACGCAGTATTTT.

The chain recombines TRBV2 with TRBJ2-7, with D perhaps matching TRBD1 (6 bases). V lost 3 bases, J lost 12 bases, and 9 bases lay in between. Germline loops: CDR1 SNHLY, CDR2 FYNNEI. The CDR3 has 10 residues. The CDR3 DNA follows: TGTGCCAGCAGTGATGGGGGCCCGTACTTC. Amino acids: CASSDGGPYF.